Given below is one T cell receptor beta chain in context. Its matching antigen is unknown. Within the ViraFEST assay, antigen-specific CD4+ T cells underwent expansion with viral peptide pools prior to sequencing. CD4+ T cell isolation took place after about nine days of culture. The vaccine given was either BNT162b2 or mRNA-1273, in two doses. These data come from a study of vaccination effects on CD4 cells after COVID-19. At the level of the study: The median interval between the second dose and post-vaccine sampling was 72 days.

Overall study findings and caveats: Clones that were induced by infection or by vaccine showed marked contraction late after vaccination. There were few convalescent patients in the study and no early post-infection timepoints.

The protocol was immunoSEQ multiplex PCR, while the TCRdb copy is restricted to in-frame clones and leaves out a portion. This sample has 30,000 or so clones, with approximately 71% found just once. The TCR was taken from a human donor who received a COVID-19 vaccine. The source material was CD4+ T cells from PBMCs cultured with HCoV-NL63 spike peptides, sampled after COVID-19 vaccination.

CDR3 in DNA: TGTGCCAGCAGTTACAACAGGGCGGGCTACGAGCAGTACTTC. Protein: CASSYNRAGYEQYF. This chain links TRBV6-5 with TRBJ2-7, with D tentatively TRBD1 (6 bases). Germline V gene data show CDR1 as MNHEY and CDR2 as SVGAGI. Trimming took off 2 bases at V and 3 bases at J, with 11 bases between the two ends. This CDR3 is 14 amino acids long.